This T cell receptor beta chain was obtained from a study of CXCR3-negative and CXCR3-positive naive CD8 T cells. The naive CD8+ gate required CD45RO-CCR7+CD27+CD95- phenotype. Of note for this clonotype: Antigen unknown.

The libraries of TRB cDNA were constructed through 5' RACE using UMI labels. TCRdb reprocessed the 5' RACE reads, keeping one entry per CDR3 protein, no DNA. This repertoire includes more than 100,000 distinct CDR3 sequences. There are 11 residues in the CDR3. Germline V gene sequence: CDR1 ENHRY, CDR2 SYGVKD. Study observations and caveats: TRB CDR3s were more hydrophobic in CXCR3-positive than in CXCR3-negative naive cells. Diversity ran similarly high across both naive subsets but far lower in memory CD8+ cells.

The chain combines TRBV10-3 with TRBJ1-4. The clonotype comes from a human donor in good health. Some clones in this sample may be carry-over from other donors' samples. Sequencing was done on a sample of naive CXCR3+ CD8+ T cells from blood. The subset was: CD45RO-CCR7+CD27+CD95- naive CD8+ T cells expressing CXCR3 (TNR3+). CDR3: CAISEGSELFF.